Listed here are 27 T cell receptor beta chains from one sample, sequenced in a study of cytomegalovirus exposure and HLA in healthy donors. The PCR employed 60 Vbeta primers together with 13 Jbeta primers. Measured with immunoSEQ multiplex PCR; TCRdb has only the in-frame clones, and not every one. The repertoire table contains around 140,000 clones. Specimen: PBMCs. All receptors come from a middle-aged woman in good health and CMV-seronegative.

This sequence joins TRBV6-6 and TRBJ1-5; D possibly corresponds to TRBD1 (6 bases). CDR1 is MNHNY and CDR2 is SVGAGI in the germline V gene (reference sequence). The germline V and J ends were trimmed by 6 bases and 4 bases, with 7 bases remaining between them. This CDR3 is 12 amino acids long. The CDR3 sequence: CASRGQNQPQHF. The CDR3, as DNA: TGTGCCAGCAGAGGACAGAATCAGCCCCAGCATTTT.

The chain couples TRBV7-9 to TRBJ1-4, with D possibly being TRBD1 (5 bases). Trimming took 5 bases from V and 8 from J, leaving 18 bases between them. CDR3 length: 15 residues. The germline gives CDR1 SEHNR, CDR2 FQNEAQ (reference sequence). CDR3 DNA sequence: TGTGCCAGCAGCCCCGAAACCGGGGGTGGGGAAAAACTGTTTTTT. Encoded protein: CASSPETGGGEKLFF. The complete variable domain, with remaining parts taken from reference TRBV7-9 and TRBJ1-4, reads DTGVSQNPRHKITKRGQNVTFRCDPISEHNRLYWYRQTLGQGPEFLTYFQNEAQLEKSRLLSDRFSAERPKGSFSTLEIQRTEQGDSAMYLCASSPETGGGEKLFFGSGTQLSVL.

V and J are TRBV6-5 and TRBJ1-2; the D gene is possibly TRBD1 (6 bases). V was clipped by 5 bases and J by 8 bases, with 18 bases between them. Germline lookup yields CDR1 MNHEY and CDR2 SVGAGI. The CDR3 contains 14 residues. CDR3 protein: CASSTPGQFWGYTF. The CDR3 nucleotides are TGTGCCAGCAGTACCCCAGGACAGTTCTGGGGCTACACCTTC.

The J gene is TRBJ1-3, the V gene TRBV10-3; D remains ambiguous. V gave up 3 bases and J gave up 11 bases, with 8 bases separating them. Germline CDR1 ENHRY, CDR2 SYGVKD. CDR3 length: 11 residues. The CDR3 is CAISDQAPIYF. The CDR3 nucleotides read TGTGCCATCAGTGATCAGGCTCCCATATATTTT.

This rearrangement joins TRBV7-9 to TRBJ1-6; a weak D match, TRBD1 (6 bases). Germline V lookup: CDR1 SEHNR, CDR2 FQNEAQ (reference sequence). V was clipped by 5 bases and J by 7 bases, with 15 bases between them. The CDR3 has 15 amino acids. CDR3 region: CASSSQGGYNSPLHF. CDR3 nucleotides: TGTGCCAGCAGCAGCCAAGGGGGTTACAATTCACCCCTCCACTTT.

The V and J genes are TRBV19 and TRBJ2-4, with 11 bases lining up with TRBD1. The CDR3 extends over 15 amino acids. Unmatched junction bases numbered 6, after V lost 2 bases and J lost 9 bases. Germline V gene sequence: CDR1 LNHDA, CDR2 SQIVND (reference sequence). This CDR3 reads CASSIPRTGGGIQYF. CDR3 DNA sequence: TGTGCCAGTAGTATACCCCGGACAGGGGGCGGCATTCAGTACTTC.

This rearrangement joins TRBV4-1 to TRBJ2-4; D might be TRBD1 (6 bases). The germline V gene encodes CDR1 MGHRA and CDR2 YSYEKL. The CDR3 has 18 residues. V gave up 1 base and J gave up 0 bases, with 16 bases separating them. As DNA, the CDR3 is TGCGCCAGCAGCCAAGGTAGAAACAGGGACCCAGCCAAAAACATTCAGTACTTC. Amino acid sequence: CASSQGRNRDPAKNIQYF.

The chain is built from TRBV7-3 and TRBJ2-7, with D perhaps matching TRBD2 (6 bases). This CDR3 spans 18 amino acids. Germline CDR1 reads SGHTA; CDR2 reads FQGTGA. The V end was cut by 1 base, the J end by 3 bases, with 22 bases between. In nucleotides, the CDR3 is TGTGCCAGCAGCTTAAGGCCCAGTGGAGGGGCGGACAACTACGAGCAGTACTTC. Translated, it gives CASSLRPSGGADNYEQYF. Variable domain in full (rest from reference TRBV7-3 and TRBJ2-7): GAGVSQTPSNKVTEKGKYVELRCDPISGHTALYWYRQSLGQGPEFLIYFQGTGAADDSGLPNDRFFAVRPEGSVSTLKIQRTERGDSAVYLCASSLRPSGGADNYEQYFGPGTRLTVT.

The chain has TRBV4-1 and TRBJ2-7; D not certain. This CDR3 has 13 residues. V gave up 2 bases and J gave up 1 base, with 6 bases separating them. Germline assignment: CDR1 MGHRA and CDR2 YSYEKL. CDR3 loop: CASSQPLSYEQYF. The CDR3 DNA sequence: TGCGCCAGCAGCCAACCACTTTCCTACGAGCAGTACTTC.

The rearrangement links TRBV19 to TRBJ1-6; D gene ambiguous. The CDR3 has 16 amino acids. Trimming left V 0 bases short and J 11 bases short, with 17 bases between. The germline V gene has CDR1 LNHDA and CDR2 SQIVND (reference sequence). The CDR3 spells CASSIDILTSGAPLHF. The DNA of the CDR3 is TGTGCCAGTAGTATAGATATACTCACGTCCGGGGCACCCCTCCACTTT.

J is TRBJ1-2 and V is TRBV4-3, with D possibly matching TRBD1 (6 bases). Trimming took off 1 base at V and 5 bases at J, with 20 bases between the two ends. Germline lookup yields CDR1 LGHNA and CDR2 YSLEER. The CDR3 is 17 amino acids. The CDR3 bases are TGCGCCAGCAGCCAAGGGGGGCTACGCCGGGATGGGTATGGCTACACCTTC. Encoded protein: CASSQGGLRRDGYGYTF.

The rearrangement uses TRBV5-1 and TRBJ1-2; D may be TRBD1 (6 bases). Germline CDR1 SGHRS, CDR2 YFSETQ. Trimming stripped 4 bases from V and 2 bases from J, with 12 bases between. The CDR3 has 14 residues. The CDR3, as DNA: TGCGCCAGCAGCCAGGACAGTGCCAACTATGGCTACACCTTC. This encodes CASSQDSANYGYTF.

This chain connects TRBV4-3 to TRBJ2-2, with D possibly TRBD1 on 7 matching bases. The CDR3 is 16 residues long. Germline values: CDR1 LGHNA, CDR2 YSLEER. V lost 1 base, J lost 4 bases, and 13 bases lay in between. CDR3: CASSQGRGLVTGELFF. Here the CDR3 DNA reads TGCGCCAGCAGCCAAGGGAGGGGGCTGGTCACCGGGGAGCTGTTTTTT.

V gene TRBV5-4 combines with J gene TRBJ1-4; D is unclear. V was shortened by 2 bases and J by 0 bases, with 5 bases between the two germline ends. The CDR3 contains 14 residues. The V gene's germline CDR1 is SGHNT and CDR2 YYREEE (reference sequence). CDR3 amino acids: CASSLGATNEKLFF. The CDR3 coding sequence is TGTGCCAGCAGCTTAGGAGCAACTAATGAAAAACTGTTTTTT. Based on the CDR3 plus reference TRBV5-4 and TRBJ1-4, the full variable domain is ETGVTQSPTHLIKTRGQQVTLRCSSQSGHNTVSWYQQALGQGPQFIFQYYREEENGRGNFPPRFSGLQFPNYSSELNVNALELDDSALYLCASSLGATNEKLFFGSGTQLSVL.

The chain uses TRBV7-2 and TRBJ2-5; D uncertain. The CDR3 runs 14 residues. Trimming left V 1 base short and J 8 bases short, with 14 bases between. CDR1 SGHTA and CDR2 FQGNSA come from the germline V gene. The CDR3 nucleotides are TGTGCCAGCAGCTTAGGTAGTAGTTTGCGAACCCAGTACTTC. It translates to CASSLGSSLRTQYF.

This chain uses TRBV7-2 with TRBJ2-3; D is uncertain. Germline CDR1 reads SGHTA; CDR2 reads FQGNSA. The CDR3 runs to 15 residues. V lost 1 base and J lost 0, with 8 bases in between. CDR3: CASSLVRLSTDTQYF. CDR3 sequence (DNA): TGTGCCAGCAGCTTAGTGAGGCTTAGCACAGATACGCAGTATTTT. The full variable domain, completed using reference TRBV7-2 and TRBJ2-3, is GAGVSQSPSNKVTEKGKDVELRCDPISGHTALYWYRQSLGQGLEFLIYFQGNSAPDKSGLPSDRFSAERTGGSVSTLTIQRTQQEDSAVYLCASSLVRLSTDTQYFGPGTRLTVL.

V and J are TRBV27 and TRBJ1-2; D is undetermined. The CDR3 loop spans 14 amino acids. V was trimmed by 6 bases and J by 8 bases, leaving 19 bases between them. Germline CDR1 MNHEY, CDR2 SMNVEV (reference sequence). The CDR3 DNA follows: TGTGCCAGCAGCTCGCATGGAGGGAACGGCGGCTACACCTTC. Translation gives CASSSHGGNGGYTF.

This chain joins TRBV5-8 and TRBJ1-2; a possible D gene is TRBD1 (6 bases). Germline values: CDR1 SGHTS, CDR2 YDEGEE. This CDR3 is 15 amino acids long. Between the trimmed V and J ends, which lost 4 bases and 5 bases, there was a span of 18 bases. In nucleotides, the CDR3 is TGTGCCAGCAGCATTCTCCTACGGGACAATTATGGCTACACCTTC. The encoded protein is CASSILLRDNYGYTF.

The CDR3 sequence: CASSDSRETIYF. CDR3 DNA: TGTGCCAGCAGTGATTCCAGGGAAACCATATATTTT. V and J are TRBV6-1 and TRBJ1-3, with D perhaps matching TRBD1 (5 bases). This CDR3 region has 12 residues. Trimming took 3 bases from V and 10 from J, leaving 10 bases between them. Germline loops: CDR1 MNHNS, CDR2 SASEGT.

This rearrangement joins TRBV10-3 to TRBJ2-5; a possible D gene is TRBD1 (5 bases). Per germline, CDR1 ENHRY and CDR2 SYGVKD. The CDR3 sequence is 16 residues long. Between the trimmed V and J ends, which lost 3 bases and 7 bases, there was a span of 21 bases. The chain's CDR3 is CAISEASDNADGTQYF. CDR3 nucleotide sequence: TGTGCCATCAGTGAAGCATCGGACAATGCTGATGGGACCCAGTACTTC.

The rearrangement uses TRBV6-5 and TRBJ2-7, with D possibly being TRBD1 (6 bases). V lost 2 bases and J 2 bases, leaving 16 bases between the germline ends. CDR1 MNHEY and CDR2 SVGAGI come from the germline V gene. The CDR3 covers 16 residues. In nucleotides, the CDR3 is TGTGCCAGCAGTTACCCCCGTCAACAGGGAGCCTACGAGCAGTACGTC. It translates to CASSYPRQQGAYEQYV.

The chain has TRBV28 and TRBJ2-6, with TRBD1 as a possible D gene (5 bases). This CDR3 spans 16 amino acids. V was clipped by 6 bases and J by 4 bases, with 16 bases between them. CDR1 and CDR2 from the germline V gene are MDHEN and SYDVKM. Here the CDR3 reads CASSRDRIVGANVLTF. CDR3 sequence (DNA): TGTGCCAGCAGCCGTGACAGAATTGTCGGGGCCAACGTCCTGACTTTC.

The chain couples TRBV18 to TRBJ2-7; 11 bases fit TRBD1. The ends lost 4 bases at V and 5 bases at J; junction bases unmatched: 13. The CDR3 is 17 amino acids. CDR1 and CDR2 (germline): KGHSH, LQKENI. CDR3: CASSLGWQGQGDHEQYF. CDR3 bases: TGTGCCAGCTCACTGGGGTGGCAGGGACAGGGGGACCACGAGCAGTACTTC.

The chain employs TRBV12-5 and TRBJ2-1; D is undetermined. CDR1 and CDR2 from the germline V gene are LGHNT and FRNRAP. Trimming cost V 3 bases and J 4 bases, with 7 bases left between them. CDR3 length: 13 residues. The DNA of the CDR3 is TGTGCTAGTGGTTTCAACGGGTACAATGAGCAGTTCTTC. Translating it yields CASGFNGYNEQFF.

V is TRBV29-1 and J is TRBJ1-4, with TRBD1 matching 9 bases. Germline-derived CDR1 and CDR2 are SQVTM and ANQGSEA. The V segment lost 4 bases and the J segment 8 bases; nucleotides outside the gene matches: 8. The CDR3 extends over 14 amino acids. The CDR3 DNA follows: TGCAGCGTTGGAAGAGGGACAGGGTCCGAAAAACTGTTTTTT. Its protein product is CSVGRGTGSEKLFF.

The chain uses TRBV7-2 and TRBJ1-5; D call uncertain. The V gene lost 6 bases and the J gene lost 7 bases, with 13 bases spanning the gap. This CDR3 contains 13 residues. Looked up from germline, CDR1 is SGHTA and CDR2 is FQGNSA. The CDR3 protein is CASSSGGWQPQHF. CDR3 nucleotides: TGTGCCAGCAGTTCAGGAGGTTGGCAGCCCCAGCATTTT.

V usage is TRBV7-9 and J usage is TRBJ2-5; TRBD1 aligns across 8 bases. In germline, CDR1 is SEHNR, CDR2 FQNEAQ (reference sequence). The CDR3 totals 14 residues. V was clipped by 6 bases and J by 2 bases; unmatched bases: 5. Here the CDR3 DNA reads TGTGCCAGCAGACGACAGGGGAGGCAAGAGACCCAGTACTTC. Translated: CASRRQGRQETQYF. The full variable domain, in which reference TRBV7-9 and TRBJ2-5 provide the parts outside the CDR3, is DTGVSQNPRHKITKRGQNVTFRCDPISEHNRLYWYRQTLGQGPEFLTYFQNEAQLEKSRLLSDRFSAERPKGSFSTLEIQRTEQGDSAMYLCASRRQGRQETQYFGPGTRLLVL.